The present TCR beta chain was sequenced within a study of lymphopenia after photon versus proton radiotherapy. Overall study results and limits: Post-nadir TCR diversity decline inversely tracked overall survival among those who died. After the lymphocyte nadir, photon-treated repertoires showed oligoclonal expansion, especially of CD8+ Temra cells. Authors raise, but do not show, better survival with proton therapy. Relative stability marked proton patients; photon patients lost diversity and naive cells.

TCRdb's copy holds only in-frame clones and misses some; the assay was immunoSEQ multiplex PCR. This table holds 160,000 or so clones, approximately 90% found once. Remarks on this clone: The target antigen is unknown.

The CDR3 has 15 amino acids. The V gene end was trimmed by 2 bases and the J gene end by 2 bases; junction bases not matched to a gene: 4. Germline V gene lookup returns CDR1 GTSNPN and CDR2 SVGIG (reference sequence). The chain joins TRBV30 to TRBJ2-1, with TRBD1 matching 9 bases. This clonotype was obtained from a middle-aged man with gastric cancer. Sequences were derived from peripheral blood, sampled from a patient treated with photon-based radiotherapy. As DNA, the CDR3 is TGTGCCTGGAGTATCGGGACAGGGACCTACAATGAGCAGTTCTTC. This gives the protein CAWSIGTGTYNEQFF.